The 3 T cell receptor beta chains below were found in one sample sequenced in a study of cytomegalovirus exposure and HLA in healthy donors. With 60 Vbeta and 13 Jbeta primers, the PCR was carried out. Assay used: immunoSEQ multiplex PCR; TCRdb lists only in-frame clones, some missing. This sample's clone table lists more than 95,000 clones. Source material: PBMCs. The source is a man aged 18 to 29 in good health and CMV-seronegative.

V and J are TRBV5-1 and TRBJ2-1; D is possibly TRBD2 (6 bases). The CDR3 spans 16 residues. Germline loops: CDR1 SGHRS, CDR2 YFSETQ. V lost 4 bases to trimming and J lost 0 bases, with 14 bases between them. CDR3 bases: TGCGCCAGCAGCCTTTGGGACTTAGCCTCCTACAATGAGCAGTTCTTC. Amino acids: CASSLWDLASYNEQFF.

This rearrangement joins TRBV6-1 to TRBJ2-7, with D tentatively TRBD2 (5 bases). Germline CDR1 MNHNS, CDR2 SASEGT. The V gene lost 11 bases and the J gene lost 6 bases, with 8 bases spanning the gap. CDR3 size: 9 residues. The CDR3 reads CALGLEQYF. The CDR3 nucleotides are TGTGCCTTAGGACTCGAGCAGTACTTC.

The CDR3 reads CASAHRGDTGELFF. CDR3 DNA: TGTGCCAGCGCCCACAGGGGGGACACCGGGGAGCTGTTTTTT. The chain combines TRBV6-1 with TRBJ2-2; 8 nucleotides line up with TRBD1. V was pared by 8 bases and J by 3 bases, with 5 bases of the junction left unmatched. The CDR3 is 14 residues long. CDR1 MNHNS and CDR2 SASEGT come from the germline V gene.